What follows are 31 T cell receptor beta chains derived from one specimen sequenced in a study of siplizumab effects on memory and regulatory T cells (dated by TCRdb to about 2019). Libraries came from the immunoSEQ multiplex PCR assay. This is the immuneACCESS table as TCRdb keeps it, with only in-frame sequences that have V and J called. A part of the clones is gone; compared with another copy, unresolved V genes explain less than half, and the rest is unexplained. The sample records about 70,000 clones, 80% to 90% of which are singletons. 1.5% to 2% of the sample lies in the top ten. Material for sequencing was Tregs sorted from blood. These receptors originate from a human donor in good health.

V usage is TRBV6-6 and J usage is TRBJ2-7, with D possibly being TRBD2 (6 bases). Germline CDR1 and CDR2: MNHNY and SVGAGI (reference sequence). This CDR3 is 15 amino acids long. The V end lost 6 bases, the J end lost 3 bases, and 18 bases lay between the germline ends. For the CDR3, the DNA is TGTGCCAGCAGATCTACCGGGACTGCGGGCTACGAGCAGTACTTC. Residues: CASRSTGTAGYEQYF.

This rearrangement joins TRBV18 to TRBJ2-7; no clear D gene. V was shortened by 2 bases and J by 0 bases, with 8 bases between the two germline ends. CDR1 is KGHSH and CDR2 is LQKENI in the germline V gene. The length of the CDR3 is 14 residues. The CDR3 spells CASSPVISSYEQYF. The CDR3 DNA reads TGTGCCAGCTCACCAGTTATAAGCTCCTACGAGCAGTACTTC. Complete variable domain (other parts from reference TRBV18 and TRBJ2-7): NAGVMQNPRHLVRRRGQEARLRCSPMKGHSHVYWYRQLPEEGLKFMVYLQKENIIDESGMPKERFSAEFPKEGPSILRIQQVVRGDSAAYFCASSPVISSYEQYFGPGTRLTVT.

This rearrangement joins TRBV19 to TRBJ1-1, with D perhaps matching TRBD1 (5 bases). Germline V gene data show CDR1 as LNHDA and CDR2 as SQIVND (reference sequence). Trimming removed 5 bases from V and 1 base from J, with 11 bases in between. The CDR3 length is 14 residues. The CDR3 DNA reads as TGTGCCAGTAGTTCCGGGACGGCGAACACTGAAGCTTTCTTT. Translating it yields CASSSGTANTEAFF.

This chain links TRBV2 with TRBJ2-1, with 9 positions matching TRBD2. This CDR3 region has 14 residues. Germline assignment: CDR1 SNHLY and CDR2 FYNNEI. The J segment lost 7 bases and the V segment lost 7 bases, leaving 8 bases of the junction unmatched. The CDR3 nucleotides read TGTGCCAGCATATTGCGGGAGGGCCAGAATGAGCAGTTCTTC. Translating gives CASILREGQNEQFF.

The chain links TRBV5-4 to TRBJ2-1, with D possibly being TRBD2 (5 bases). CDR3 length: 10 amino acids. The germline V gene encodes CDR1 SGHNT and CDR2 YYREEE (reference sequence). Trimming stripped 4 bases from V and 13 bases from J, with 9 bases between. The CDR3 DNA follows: TGTGCCAGCAGCGGGAGTACTCAGTTCTTC. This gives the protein CASSGSTQFF.

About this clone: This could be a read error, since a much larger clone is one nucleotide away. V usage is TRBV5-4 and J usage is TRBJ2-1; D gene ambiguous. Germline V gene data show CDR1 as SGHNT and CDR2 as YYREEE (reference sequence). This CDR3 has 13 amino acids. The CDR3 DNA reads TGTGCCAGCAGCTTACCCGTCTACAATGGGCAGTTCTTC. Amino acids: CASSLPVYNGQFF.

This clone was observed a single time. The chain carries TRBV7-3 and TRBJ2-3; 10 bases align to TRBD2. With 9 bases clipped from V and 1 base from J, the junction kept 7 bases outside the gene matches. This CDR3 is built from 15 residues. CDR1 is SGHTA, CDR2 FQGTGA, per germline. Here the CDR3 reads CARIGLAGGTDTQYF. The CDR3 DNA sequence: TGTGCCAGGATCGGCCTAGCGGGAGGCACAGATACGCAGTATTTT.

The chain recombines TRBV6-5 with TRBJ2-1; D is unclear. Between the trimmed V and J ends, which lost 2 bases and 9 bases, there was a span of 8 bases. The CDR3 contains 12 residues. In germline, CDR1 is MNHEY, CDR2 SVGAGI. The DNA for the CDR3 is TGTGCCAGCAGTTACCCGCGAGGTGAGCAGTTCTTC. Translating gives CASSYPRGEQFF.

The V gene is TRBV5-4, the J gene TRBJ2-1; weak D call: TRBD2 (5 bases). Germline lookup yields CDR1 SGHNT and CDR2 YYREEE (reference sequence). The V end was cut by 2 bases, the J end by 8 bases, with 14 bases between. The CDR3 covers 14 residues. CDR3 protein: CASSLAGIRDEQFF. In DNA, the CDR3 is TGTGCCAGCAGCTTAGCCGGGATTCGCGATGAGCAGTTCTTC.

Here the CDR3 reads CASSYNSGTSGKGSGELFF. The CDR3 DNA reads as TGTGCCAGCAGCTACAATTCCGGGACTAGCGGGAAAGGCTCCGGGGAGCTGTTTTTT. V usage is TRBV7-6 and J usage is TRBJ2-2; 13 bases agree with TRBD2. The CDR3 is 19 amino acids. Unmatched junction bases numbered 14, after V lost 4 bases and J lost 6 bases. CDR1 and CDR2 from the germline V gene are SGHVS and FNYEAQ.

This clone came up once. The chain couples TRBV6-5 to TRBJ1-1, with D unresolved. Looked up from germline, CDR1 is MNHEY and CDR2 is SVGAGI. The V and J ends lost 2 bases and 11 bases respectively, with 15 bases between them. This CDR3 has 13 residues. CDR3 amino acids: CASSYRSTLVAFF. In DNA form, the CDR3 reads TGTGCCAGCAGTTACAGGTCCACCCTTGTGGCTTTCTTT.

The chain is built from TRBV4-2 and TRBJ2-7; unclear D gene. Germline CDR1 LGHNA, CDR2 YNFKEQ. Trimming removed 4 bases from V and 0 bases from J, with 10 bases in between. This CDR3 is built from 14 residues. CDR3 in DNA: TGTGCCAGCAGCCTGCAAGGCGACTCCTACGAGCAGTACTTC. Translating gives CASSLQGDSYEQYF.

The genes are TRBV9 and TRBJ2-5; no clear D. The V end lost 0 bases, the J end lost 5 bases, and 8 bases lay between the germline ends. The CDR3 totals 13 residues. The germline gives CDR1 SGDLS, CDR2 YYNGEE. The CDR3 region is CASSVDGRETQYF. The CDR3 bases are TGTGCCAGCAGCGTAGACGGCAGGGAGACCCAGTACTTC. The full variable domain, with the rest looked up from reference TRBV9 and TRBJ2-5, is DSGVTQTPKHLITATGQRVTLRCSPRSGDLSVYWYQQSLDQGLQFLIQYYNGEERAKGNILERFSAQQFPDLHSELNLSSLELGDSALYFCASSVDGRETQYFGPGTRLLVL.

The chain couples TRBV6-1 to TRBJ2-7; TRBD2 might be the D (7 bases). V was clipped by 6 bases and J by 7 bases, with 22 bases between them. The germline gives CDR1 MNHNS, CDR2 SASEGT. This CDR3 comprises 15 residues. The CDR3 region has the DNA TGTGCCAGCAGACCGTTCGTTACACAGGGAGGGGAGCAGTACTTC. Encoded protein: CASRPFVTQGGEQYF.

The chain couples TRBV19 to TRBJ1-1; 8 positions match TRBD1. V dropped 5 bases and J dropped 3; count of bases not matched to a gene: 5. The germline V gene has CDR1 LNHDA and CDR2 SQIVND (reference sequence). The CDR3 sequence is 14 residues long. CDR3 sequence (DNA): TGTGCCAGTAGTCACAGGGGGTGGGACACTGAAGCTTTCTTT. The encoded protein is CASSHRGWDTEAFF. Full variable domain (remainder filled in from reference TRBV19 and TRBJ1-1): DGGITQSPKYLFRKEGQNVTLSCEQNLNHDAMYWYRQDPGQGLRLIYYSQIVNDFQKGDIAEGYSVSREKKESFPLTVTSAQKNPTAFYLCASSHRGWDTEAFFGQGTRLTVV.

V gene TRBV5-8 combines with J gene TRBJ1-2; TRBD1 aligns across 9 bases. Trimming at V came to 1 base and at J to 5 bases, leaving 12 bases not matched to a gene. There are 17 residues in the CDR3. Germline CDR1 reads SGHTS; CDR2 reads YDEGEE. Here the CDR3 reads CASSLITGTGRGYGYTF. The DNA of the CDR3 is TGTGCCAGCAGCTTGATTACCGGGACAGGGCGGGGATATGGCTACACCTTC.

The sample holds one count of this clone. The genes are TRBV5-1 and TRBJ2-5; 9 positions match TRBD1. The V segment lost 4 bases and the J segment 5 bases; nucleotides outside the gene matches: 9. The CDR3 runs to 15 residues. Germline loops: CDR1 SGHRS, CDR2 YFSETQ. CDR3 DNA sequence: TGCGCCAGCAGCCCGGGACAGGGTTTGAGGGAGACCCAGTACTTC. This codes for CASSPGQGLRETQYF.

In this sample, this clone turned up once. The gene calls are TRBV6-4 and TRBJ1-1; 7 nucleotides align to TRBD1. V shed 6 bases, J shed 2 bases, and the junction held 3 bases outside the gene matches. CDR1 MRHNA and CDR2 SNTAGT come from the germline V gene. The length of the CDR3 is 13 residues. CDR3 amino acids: CASRDRVNTEAFF. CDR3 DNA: TGTGCCAGCAGAGACAGGGTAAACACTGAAGCTTTCTTT.

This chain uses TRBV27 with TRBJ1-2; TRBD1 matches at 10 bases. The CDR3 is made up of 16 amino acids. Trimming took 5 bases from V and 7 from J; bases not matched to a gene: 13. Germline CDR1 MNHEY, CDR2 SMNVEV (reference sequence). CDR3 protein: CASSTNPGTGASGYTF. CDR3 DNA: TGTGCCAGCAGTACTAACCCTGGGACAGGGGCCAGTGGCTACACCTTC.

The CDR3 is CASSLDWDADSYEQYF. As DNA, the CDR3 is TGTGCCAGCAGCTTAGATTGGGACGCTGACTCCTACGAGCAGTACTTC. The chain carries TRBV11-3 and TRBJ2-7, with D perhaps given as TRBD1 or TRBD2 (5 bases each). Trimming pared 0 bases from V and 0 bases from J, leaving 12 bases between. Germline CDR1 SGHNT, CDR2 YENEEA. The CDR3 totals 16 residues.

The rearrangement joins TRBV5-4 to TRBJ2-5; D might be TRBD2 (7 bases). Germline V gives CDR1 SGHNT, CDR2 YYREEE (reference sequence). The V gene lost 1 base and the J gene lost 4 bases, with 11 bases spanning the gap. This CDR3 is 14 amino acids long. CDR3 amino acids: CASSLSRGRETQYF. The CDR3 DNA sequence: TGTGCCAGCAGCTTGTCGCGGGGGCGAGAGACCCAGTACTTC.

This CDR3 reads CASSLSAGSYEQYF. The CDR3 DNA follows: TGTGCCAGCAGTTTGTCGGCGGGATCCTACGAGCAGTACTTC. The chain joins TRBV28 to TRBJ2-7, with D perhaps TRBD2 (6 bases). Germline V gives CDR1 MDHEN, CDR2 SYDVKM. This CDR3 spans 14 amino acids. V lost 3 bases and J lost 1, with 10 bases in between.

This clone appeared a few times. CDR3 in DNA: TGCGCCAGCAGCCAAGCCCCAGGGGAAGAGGGGAGGGACGAGCAGTACTTC. Amino acids: CASSQAPGEEGRDEQYF. This chain connects TRBV4-1 to TRBJ2-7; a weak D match, TRBD2 (7 bases). The CDR3 is made up of 17 amino acids. Trimming cost V 1 base and J 5 bases, with 21 bases left between them. Germline values: CDR1 MGHRA, CDR2 YSYEKL.

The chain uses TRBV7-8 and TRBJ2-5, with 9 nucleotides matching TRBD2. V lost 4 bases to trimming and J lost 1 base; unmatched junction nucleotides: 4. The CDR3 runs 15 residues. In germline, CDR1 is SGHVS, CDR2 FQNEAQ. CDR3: CASSSFSGGQETQYF. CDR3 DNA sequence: TGTGCCAGCAGCTCTTTTAGCGGGGGCCAAGAGACCCAGTACTTC.

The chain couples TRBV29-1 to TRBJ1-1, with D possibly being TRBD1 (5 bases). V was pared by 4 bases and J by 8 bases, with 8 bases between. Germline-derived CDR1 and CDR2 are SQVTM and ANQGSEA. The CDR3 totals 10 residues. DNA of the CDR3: TGCAGCGTTGGGGGGATAGAAGCTTTCTTT. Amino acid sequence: CSVGGIEAFF.

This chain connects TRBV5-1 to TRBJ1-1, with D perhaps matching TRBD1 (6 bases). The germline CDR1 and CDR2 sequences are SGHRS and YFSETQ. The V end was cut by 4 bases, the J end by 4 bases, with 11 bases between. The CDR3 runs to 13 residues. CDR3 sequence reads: CASSPGTSTEAFF. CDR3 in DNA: TGCGCCAGCAGCCCTGGGACAAGCACTGAAGCTTTCTTT.

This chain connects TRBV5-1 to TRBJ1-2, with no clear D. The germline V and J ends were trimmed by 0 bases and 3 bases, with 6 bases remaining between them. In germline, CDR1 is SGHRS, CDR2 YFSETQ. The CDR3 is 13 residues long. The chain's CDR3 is CASSLGYDYGYTF. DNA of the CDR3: TGCGCCAGCAGCTTGGGTTACGACTATGGCTACACCTTC.

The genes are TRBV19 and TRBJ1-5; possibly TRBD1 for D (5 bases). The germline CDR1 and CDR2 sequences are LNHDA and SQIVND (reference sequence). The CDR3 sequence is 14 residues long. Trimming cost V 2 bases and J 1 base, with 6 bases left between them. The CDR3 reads CASSIRQSNQPQHF. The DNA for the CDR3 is TGTGCCAGTAGTATAAGACAGAGCAATCAGCCCCAGCATTTT.

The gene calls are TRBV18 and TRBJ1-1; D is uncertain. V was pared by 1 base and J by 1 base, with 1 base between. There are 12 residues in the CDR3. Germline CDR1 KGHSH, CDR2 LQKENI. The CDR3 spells CASSPQNTEAFF. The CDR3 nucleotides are TGTGCCAGCTCACCACAGAACACTGAAGCTTTCTTT.

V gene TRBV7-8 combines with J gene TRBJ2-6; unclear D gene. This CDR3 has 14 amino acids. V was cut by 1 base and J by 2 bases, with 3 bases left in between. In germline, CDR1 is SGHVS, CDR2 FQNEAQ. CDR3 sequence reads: CASSLVAGANVLTF. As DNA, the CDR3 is TGTGCCAGCAGCTTAGTAGCTGGGGCCAACGTCCTGACTTTC.

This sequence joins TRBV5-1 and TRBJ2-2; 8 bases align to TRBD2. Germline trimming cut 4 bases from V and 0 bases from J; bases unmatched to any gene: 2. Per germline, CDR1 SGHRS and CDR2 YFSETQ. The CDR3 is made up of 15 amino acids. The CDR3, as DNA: TGCGCCAGCAGCGAACTAGCGGCGAACACCGGGGAGCTGTTTTTT. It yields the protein CASSELAANTGELFF.